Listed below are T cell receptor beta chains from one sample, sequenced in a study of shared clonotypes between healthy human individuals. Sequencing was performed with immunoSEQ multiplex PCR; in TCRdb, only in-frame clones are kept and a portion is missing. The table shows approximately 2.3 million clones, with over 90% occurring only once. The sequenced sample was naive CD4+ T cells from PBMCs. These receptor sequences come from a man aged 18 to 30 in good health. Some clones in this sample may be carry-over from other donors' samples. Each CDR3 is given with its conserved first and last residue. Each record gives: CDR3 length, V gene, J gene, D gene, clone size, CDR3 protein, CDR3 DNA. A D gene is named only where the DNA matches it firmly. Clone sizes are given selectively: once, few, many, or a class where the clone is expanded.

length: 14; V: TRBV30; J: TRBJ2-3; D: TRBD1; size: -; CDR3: CAWSGLARGDTQYF; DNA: TGTGCCTGGAGTGGACTGGCCAGGGGGGATACGCAGTATTTT
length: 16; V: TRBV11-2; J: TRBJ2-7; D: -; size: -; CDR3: CASRPIRGLTSYEQYF; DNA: TGTGCCAGCAGACCCATCCGCGGGCTTACCTCTTACGAGCAGTACTTC
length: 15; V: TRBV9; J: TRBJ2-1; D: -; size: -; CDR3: CASSVVGSFYNEQFF; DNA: TGTGCCAGCAGCGTAGTTGGTAGCTTCTACAATGAGCAGTTCTTC
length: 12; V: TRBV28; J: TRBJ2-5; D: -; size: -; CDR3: CASSRPQETQYF; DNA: TGTGCCAGCTCGAGGCCGCAAGAGACCCAGTACTTC
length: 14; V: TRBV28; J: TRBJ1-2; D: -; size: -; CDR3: CASTSGALNYGYTF; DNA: TGTGCCAGCACCTCAGGGGCGCTGAACTATGGCTACACCTTC
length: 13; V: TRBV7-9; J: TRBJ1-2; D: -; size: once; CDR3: CASSLRPNYGYTF; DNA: TGTGCCAGCAGCTTAAGGCCGAACTATGGCTACACCTTC
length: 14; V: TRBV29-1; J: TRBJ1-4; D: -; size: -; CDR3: CSVELTGGNEKLFF; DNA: TGCAGCGTTGAACTGACAGGAGGTAATGAAAAACTGTTTTTT
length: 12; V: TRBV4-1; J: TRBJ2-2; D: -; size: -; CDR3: CASSGFGGELFF; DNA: TGCGCCAGCAGCGGTTTTGGCGGGGAGCTGTTTTTT
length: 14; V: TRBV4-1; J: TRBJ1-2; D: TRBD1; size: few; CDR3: CASSHPGQGSGYTF; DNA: TGCGCCAGCAGCCACCCCGGACAGGGATCTGGCTACACCTTC
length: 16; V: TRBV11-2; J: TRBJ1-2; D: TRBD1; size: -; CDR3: CASSQDRATGTYGYTF; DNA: TGTGCCAGCAGCCAGGACAGGGCCACAGGGACCTATGGCTACACCTTC
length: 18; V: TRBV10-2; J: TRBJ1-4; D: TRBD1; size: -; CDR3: CAGRSRGQEAATNEKLFF; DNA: TGCGCCGGGAGGAGTCGGGGACAGGAGGCCGCAACTAATGAAAAACTGTTTTTT
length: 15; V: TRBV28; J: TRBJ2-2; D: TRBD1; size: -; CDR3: CASSGQGRNTGELFF; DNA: TGTGCCAGCAGCGGACAGGGCAGGAACACCGGGGAGCTGTTTTTT
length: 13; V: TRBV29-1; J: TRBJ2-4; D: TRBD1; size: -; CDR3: CSVGQGAGNIQYF; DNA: TGCAGCGTTGGACAGGGGGCGGGAAACATTCAGTACTTC
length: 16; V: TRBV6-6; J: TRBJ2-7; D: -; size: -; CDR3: CASSRVGQYLSYEQYF; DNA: TGTGCCAGCAGCCGCGTTGGGCAGTACCTTTCCTACGAGCAGTACTTC
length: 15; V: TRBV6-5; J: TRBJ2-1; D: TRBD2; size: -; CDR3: CASRKTSGSGGEQFF; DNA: TGTGCCAGCAGGAAGACTAGCGGGAGTGGTGGTGAGCAGTTCTTC
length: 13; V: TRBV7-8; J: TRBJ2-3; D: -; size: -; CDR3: CASSLITTDTQYF; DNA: TGTGCCAGCAGCTTGATTACCACAGATACGCAGTATTTT
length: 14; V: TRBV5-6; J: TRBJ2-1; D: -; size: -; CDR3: CASSLAIRGNEQFF; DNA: TGTGCCAGCAGCTTGGCCATCAGGGGCAATGAGCAGTTCTTC
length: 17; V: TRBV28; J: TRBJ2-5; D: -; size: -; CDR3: CASSSYPEPGQQETQYF; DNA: TGTGCCAGCAGTTCTTACCCGGAGCCGGGACAACAAGAGACCCAGTACTTC
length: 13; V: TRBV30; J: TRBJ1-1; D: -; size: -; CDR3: CAWSVRQNTEAFF; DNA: TGTGCCTGGAGTGTGCGACAGAACACTGAAGCTTTCTTT
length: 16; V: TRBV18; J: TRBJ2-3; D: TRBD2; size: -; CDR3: CASSRQPSGSTDTQYF; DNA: TGTGCCAGCTCACGACAGCCCAGCGGGAGTACAGATACGCAGTATTTT
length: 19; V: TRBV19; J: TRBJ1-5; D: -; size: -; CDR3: CASSISIGVRDGSNQPQHF; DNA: TGTGCCAGTAGTATCAGCATAGGGGTCAGAGATGGGAGCAATCAGCCCCAGCATTTT
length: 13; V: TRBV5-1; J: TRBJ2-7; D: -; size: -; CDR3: CASSFLGADEQYF; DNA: TGCGCCAGCAGCTTCCTAGGAGCGGACGAGCAGTACTTC
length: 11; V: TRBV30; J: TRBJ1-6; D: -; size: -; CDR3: CAWGINSPLHF; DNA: TGTGCCTGGGGGATCAATTCACCCCTCCACTTT
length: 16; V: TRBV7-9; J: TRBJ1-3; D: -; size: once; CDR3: CASSQRLEQVGNTIYF; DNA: TGTGCCAGCAGCCAACGTCTAGAACAGGTTGGAAACACCATATATTTT
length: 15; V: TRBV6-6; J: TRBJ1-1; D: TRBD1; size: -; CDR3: CASSYSTGEGTEAFF; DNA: TGTGCCAGCAGTTACTCGACAGGGGAGGGCACTGAAGCTTTCTTT
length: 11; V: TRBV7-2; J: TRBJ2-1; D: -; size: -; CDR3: CASSLSNEQFF; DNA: TGTGCCAGCAGCTTAAGTAATGAGCAGTTCTTC
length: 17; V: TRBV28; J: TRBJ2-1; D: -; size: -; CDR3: CASSTDLNPLYDNEQFF; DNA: TGTGCCAGCAGCACGGACCTGAACCCCCTTTATGACAATGAGCAGTTCTTC
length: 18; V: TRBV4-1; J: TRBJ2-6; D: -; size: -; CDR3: CASSQGPRGKSGANVLTF; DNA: TGCGCCAGCAGCCAAGGCCCCCGGGGGAAGTCTGGGGCCAACGTCCTGACTTTC
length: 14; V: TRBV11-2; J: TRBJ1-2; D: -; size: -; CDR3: CASSLETRNRGYTF; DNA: TGTGCCAGCAGCTTAGAAACAAGGAATAGGGGCTACACCTTC
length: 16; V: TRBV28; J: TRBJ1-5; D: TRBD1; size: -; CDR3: CASSLGRDRDHQPQHF; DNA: TGTGCCAGCAGTTTGGGCCGGGACAGGGATCATCAGCCCCAGCATTTT
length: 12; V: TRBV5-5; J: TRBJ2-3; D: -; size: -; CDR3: CASSSLGDTQYF; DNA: TGTGCCAGCAGCTCGCTTGGGGATACGCAGTATTTT
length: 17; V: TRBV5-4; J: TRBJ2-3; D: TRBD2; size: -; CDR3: CASSLRLAGGPGDTQYF; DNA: TGTGCCAGCAGCTTGCGCCTAGCGGGAGGACCAGGGGATACGCAGTATTTT
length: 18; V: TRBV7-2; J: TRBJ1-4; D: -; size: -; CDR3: CASSSRTAPISTNEKLFF; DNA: TGTGCCAGCAGCTCAAGGACAGCACCTATCTCAACTAATGAAAAACTGTTTTTT
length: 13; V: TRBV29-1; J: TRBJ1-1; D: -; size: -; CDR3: CSVEISMNTEAFF; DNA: TGCAGCGTTGAAATCAGTATGAACACTGAAGCTTTCTTT
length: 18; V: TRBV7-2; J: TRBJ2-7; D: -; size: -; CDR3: CASSLRWAAGYATYEQYF; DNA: TGTGCCAGCAGCTTAAGGTGGGCGGCGGGATACGCCACCTACGAGCAGTACTTC
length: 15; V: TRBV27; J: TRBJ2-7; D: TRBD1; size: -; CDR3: CASSSLRQGAGEQYF; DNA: TGTGCCAGCAGTTCCCTCAGACAGGGGGCAGGCGAGCAGTACTTC
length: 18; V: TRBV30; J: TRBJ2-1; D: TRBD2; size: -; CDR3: CAWLPLGLVEETYNEQFF; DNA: TGTGCCTGGCTGCCCTTGGGACTAGTTGAGGAGACCTACAATGAGCAGTTCTTC
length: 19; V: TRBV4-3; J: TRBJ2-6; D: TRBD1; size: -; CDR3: CASSRGEGQGFSGANVLTF; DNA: TGCGCCAGCAGCCGGGGGGAGGGACAGGGGTTCTCTGGGGCCAACGTCCTGACTTTC
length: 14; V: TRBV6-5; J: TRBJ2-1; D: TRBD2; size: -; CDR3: CASSQTSGSNEQFF; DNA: TGTGCCAGCAGCCAGACTAGCGGGAGCAATGAGCAGTTCTTC
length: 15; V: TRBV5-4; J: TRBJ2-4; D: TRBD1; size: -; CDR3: CASRSSRDRENIQYF; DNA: TGTGCCAGCAGATCTTCCCGGGACAGAGAAAACATTCAGTACTTC
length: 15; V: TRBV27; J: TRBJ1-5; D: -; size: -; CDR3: CASSRTQGNNQPQHF; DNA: TGTGCCAGCAGCAGAACACAGGGTAATAATCAGCCCCAGCATTTT
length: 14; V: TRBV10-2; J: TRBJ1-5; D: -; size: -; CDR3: CASRGGSGNQPQHF; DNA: TGCGCCAGCAGAGGGGGTTCGGGCAATCAGCCCCAGCATTTT
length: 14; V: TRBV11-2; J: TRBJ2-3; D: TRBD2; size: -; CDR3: CASSLGRERDTQYF; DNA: TGTGCCAGCAGCTTAGGGCGGGAGAGGGATACGCAGTATTTT
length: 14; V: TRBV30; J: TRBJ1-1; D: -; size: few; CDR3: CAWKNGGKNTEAFF; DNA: TGTGCCTGGAAAAATGGGGGCAAGAACACTGAAGCTTTCTTT
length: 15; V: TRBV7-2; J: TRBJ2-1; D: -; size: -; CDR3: CASSLVGDPYNEQFF; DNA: TGTGCCAGCAGCTTAGTAGGGGACCCCTACAATGAGCAGTTCTTC